The present TCR beta chain was sequenced within a study of blood T cell repertoires in COVID-19. Overall study: Some COVID-19 samples were acute and others convalescent; all came from the United States, Italy and Spain. PBMCs, B-cell-depleted T cells, or T cells provided the cDNA or gDNA that made up the material.

Germline CDR1 and CDR2: SGHTA and FQGTGA. CDR3 length: 15 residues. Trimming took off 5 bases at V and 4 bases at J, with 16 bases between the two ends. As handled by the study authors: Amplification with reference gene primers provided the estimates of nucleated cell counts. The table came from immunoSEQ multiplex PCR; TCRdb's copy has only in-frame clones and leaves some out. V, J and clone size derive from that table, while D and trimming were established from the DNA sequence. The repertoire holds under 200,000 clones, with about 87% as singletons. The receptor was derived from a man aged 40-50 years with active or convalescent COVID-19. The chain links TRBV7-3 to TRBJ2-3; D is perhaps TRBD2 (6 bases). Sequenced material: peripheral blood. The chain's CDR3 is CASSLRLGGADTQYF. As DNA, the CDR3 is TGTGCCAGCAGCCTCCGATTGGGAGGCGCAGATACGCAGTATTTT.